This TCR beta chain was sequenced in a study of OX40 agonist ivuxolimab in advanced cancers. In the study overall: Participants averaged about 60 years of age (range about 23 to 80) and were roughly 80% male.

Broader study findings: Among expanded peripheral T cells, antigen specificity went undetermined. There were, on average, more expanded clones in CD8+ T cells than in CD4+. Low normalized clonal expansion also occurred in some nonresponding patients.

The trim removed 5 bases at V and 8 bases at J, leaving 2 bases unmatched. Germline CDR1 reads SGHVS; CDR2 reads FQNEAQ. The CDR3 length is 13 residues. As concerns this clone: The antigen remains unidentified.

Produced via immunoSEQ multiplex PCR; TCRdb's table is partial and in-frame only. The top ten hold over 0.8% of the sample, which has some 150,000 clones, approximately 94% seen once. V and J are TRBV7-8 and TRBJ1-6, with 8 bases matching TRBD1. This specimen was CD4+ or CD8+ T cells sorted from blood, taken in a trial of the OX40 agonist ivuxolimab. This TCR came from an adult with an advanced solid tumor such as melanoma, head and neck, liver or kidney cancer. In DNA, the CDR3 is TGTGCCAGCAGCCTGGACAGGGATTCACCCCTCCACTTT. It encodes CASSLDRDSPLHF. The variable domain in full, with the rest retrieved from reference TRBV7-8 and TRBJ1-6, is GAGVSQSPRYKVAKRGQDVALRCDPISGHVSLFWYQQALGQGPEFLTYFQNEAQLDKSGLPSDRFFAERPEGSVSTLKIQRTQQEDSAVYLCASSLDRDSPLHFGNGTRLTVT.